The 6 T cell receptor beta chains below come from one sample, sequenced in a study of vaccination and CD4 T cells after COVID-19. Their cognate antigens are unknown. Sequenced with the Oncomine TCR Beta short-read assay was DNA taken from cultured CD4+ T cells. TCRdb reanalysed the PCR reads using MiXCR and keeps one entry per CDR3 protein. Here the sample spans 20,000 to 30,000 distinct CDR3 sequences, under 40% being singletons. Time point meaning: late sampling 161 to 241 days after vaccination in a few convalescent patients. The treatment denotes: approximately 9-day PBMC culture with coronavirus spike peptide pools or control peptides (ViraFEST assay). The sequencing used CD4+ T cells from blood, cultured in vitro, collected about 7 months after SARS-CoV-2 vaccination. The receptors were sampled from a human donor who had recovered from COVID-19.

The V call is TRBV6-1, the J call TRBJ2-3, with 8 positions matching TRBD1. V was pared by 6 bases and J by 1 base, with 3 bases of the junction left unmatched. There are 14 residues in the CDR3. The germline V gene encodes CDR1 MNHNS and CDR2 SASEGT. The CDR3, as DNA: TGTGCCAGCAGGACGACAGGGGGCACAGATACGCAGTATTTT. Its protein is CASRTTGGTDTQYF.

As regards this clonotype: The junction departs from the called germline gene at one end, perhaps through a read error. The chain joins TRBV7-9 to TRBJ2-1; D is ambiguous. The CDR3 length is 12 residues. Germline V gives CDR1 SEHNR, CDR2 FQNEAQ (reference sequence). CDR3 in amino acids: CASTLVDNEQFF. The CDR3 coding sequence is TGTGCCAGCACCTTAGTAGACAATGAGCAGTTCTTC.

This clonotype is a singleton in its sample. This rearrangement joins TRBV6-2 or TRBV6-3 to TRBJ2-5, with 10 nucleotides matching TRBD1. The CDR3 consists of 24 residues. With V trimmed by 0 bases and J by 5 bases, 30 bases remained unmatched. CDR1 and CDR2 (germline): MNHEY, SVGEGT. In nucleotides, the CDR3 is TGTGCCAGCAGTTACTCGCCCTGGGACAGGGGTGCGGGGGGACCCACCAAGGAGTTCGAGACCCAGTACTTC. Residues: CASSYSPWDRGAGGPTKEFETQYF.

This clonotype ranks as medium-sized (0.01 to 0.1%). The chain links TRBV7-2 to TRBJ1-1; possibly TRBD1 for D (5 bases). Germline CDR1 SGHTA, CDR2 FQGNSA. With 5 bases removed from V and 3 bases from J, the gap between germline ends came to 13 bases. The CDR3 length is 14 residues. CDR3 amino acids: CASSPFVGDTEAFF. As DNA, the CDR3 is TGTGCCAGCAGCCCGTTTGTGGGGGACACTGAAGCTTTCTTT.

The rearrangement uses TRBV4-1 and TRBJ1-2; TRBD1 agrees at 8 bases. V shed 0 bases and J 7 bases; nucleotides not matched to a gene: 7. The CDR3 sequence is 15 residues long. CDR1 is MGHRA, CDR2 YSYEKL, per germline. CDR3 nucleotide sequence: TGCGCCAGCAGCCAAGATTCCTCAGGGGGCTTTGGCTACACCTTC. This encodes CASSQDSSGGFGYTF.

The genes are TRBV6-1 and TRBJ2-7, with D possibly called TRBD1 or TRBD2 (5 bases each). The V gene lost 6 bases and the J gene lost 10 bases, with 19 bases spanning the gap. CDR1 and CDR2 (germline): MNHNS, SASEGT. CDR3 length equals 13 residues. Here the CDR3 reads CASSREGTQRQYF. As DNA, the CDR3 is TGTGCCAGCAGCCGCGAGGGGACCCAACGCCAGTACTTC.